Each of the 10 T cell receptor beta chains below was sequenced from the same sample in a study of beta chain features in type 1 diabetes. The sequenced template was cDNA made from the entire isolated RNA. Repertoires were generated with immunoSEQ multiplex PCR, while TCRdb's copy carries only in-frame clones and drops some. This sample has hundreds of thousands of clones, with about 14% found just once. No antigens are known for them. Findings and caveats of the study: Type 1 diabetes patients had TCRB CDR3s that were shorter (moderately but significantly so) in all four CD4+ subsets.

The sequenced sample was naive CD4+ T cells from blood. These receptors originate from a man between 18 and 29 years old with type 1 diabetes.

The rearrangement joins TRBV6-5 to TRBJ1-1, with D unclear. CDR3 length: 13 amino acids. The ends were cut back, 6 bases at V and 4 bases at J, with 12 bases in the middle. Looked up from germline, CDR1 is MNHEY and CDR2 is SVGAGI. The CDR3 reads CASRGSSSTEAFF. Here the CDR3 DNA reads TGTGCCAGCAGAGGCTCAAGCAGCACTGAAGCTTTCTTT.

This clone was counted between two and nine times. The same CDR3 can be traced to other DNA sequences in this sample. J is TRBJ1-4 and V is TRBV28; no clear D gene. CDR1 and CDR2 from the germline V gene are MDHEN and SYDVKM. CDR3 length: 11 residues. Trimming left V 2 bases short and J 8 bases short, with 3 bases between. CDR3 in DNA: TGTGCCAGCAGTTTAAGGGAAAAACTGTTTTTT. It codes for CASSLREKLFF.

V gene TRBV6-1 combines with J gene TRBJ2-6; D unresolved. CDR1 and CDR2 (germline): MNHNS, SASEGT. CDR3 length: 17 amino acids. Trimming pared 0 bases from V and 0 bases from J, leaving 9 bases between. The CDR3 nucleotides read TGTGCCAGCAGTGAAGCCAGCGAGTACTCTGGGGCCAACGTCCTGACTTTC. It translates to CASSEASEYSGANVLTF.

This clone turned up a few times. V is TRBV2 and J is TRBJ2-7; 8 positions agree with TRBD1. The CDR3 extends over 12 amino acids. Trimming cost V 6 bases and J 2 bases; bases outside gene matches: 0. Germline-derived CDR1 and CDR2 are SNHLY and FYNNEI. The CDR3 is CASRGQAYEQYF. As DNA, the CDR3 is TGTGCCAGCAGGGGACAGGCCTACGAGCAGTACTTC.

This clone was seen only once. The CDR3 DNA is TGTGCCAGCAGCTTGGTAGGGCGCAATCAGCCCCAGCATTTT. Translated, it gives CASSLVGRNQPQHF. The genes are TRBV5-6 and TRBJ1-5, with unresolved D. The CDR3 sequence is 14 residues long. CDR1 is SGHDT and CDR2 is YYEEEE in the germline V gene. V was trimmed by 0 bases and J by 2 bases, leaving 6 bases between them.

In its sample, this clone was seen a few times. The rearrangement links TRBV10-3 to TRBJ2-5; D unresolved. This CDR3 has 14 residues. Trimming took 5 bases from V and 3 from J, leaving 13 bases between them. CDR1 is ENHRY and CDR2 is SYGVKD in the germline V gene. The CDR3 protein is CAISPPGAKETQYF. The CDR3 coding sequence is TGTGCCATCAGTCCACCCGGCGCTAAAGAGACCCAGTACTTC.

This clone was seen a few times. V gene TRBV2 combines with J gene TRBJ1-1; D ambiguous. Germline V gene data show CDR1 as SNHLY and CDR2 as FYNNEI. There are 15 residues in the CDR3. V was clipped by 3 bases and J by 6 bases, with 17 bases between them. The CDR3 DNA sequence: TGTGCCAGCAGTGAGGTGGGAGGAAAGCACCCTGAAGCTTTCTTT. Its protein product is CASSEVGGKHPEAFF.

This clone was detected a few times. J is TRBJ1-2 and V is TRBV4-3; D not resolved. Per the germline V gene, CDR1 is LGHNA and CDR2 is YSLEER. The CDR3 spans 16 residues. V lost 3 bases and J lost 2, with 16 bases in between. CDR3 sequence: CASSHLVREGNYGYTF. The CDR3 nucleotides are TGCGCCAGCAGCCACCTCGTCCGAGAGGGCAACTATGGCTACACCTTC.

In this sample, this clone turned up a few times. This CDR3 reads CSVEMGGAVNYGYTF. Written as DNA, the CDR3 is TGCAGCGTTGAAATGGGGGGAGCCGTTAACTATGGCTACACCTTC. This rearrangement joins TRBV29-1 to TRBJ1-2, with D perhaps matching TRBD1 (5 bases). V was clipped by 2 bases and J by 1 base, with 14 bases between them. The CDR3 runs to 15 residues. Germline CDR1 and CDR2: SQVTM and ANQGSEA.

This clone was seen a handful of times. The V call is TRBV29-1, the J call TRBJ1-4, with D unresolved. The CDR3 consists of 13 residues. Germline-derived CDR1 and CDR2 are SQVTM and ANQGSEA. V was clipped by 7 bases and J by 0 bases, with 9 bases between them. The CDR3 loop is CSGRRATNEKLFF. CDR3 DNA sequence: TGCAGCGGCCGGCGTGCAACTAATGAAAAACTGTTTTTT. The whole variable domain, filled in from reference TRBV29-1 and TRBJ1-4, reads SAVISQKPSRDICQRGTSLTIQCQVDSQVTMMFWYRQQPGQSLTLIATANQGSEATYESGFVIDKFPISRPNLTFSTLTVSNMSPEDSSIYLCSGRRATNEKLFFGSGTQLSVL.